One sample yielded the 21 T cell receptor beta chains listed below, sequenced in a study of blood T cell repertoires in COVID-19. TCRdb keeps only in-frame clones here, not all; method: immunoSEQ multiplex PCR. The sample contains around 150,000 clones, approximately 91% of which appear only once. The sequenced material came from peripheral blood. The receptors come from a man in his late teens or twenties with acute or convalescent COVID-19.

This chain joins TRBV6-5 and TRBJ1-6; 10 nucleotides align to TRBD1. The V and J ends lost 6 bases and 10 bases, in that order; junction bases with no gene match: 9. CDR1 MNHEY and CDR2 SVGAGI come from the germline V gene. The CDR3 consists of 15 residues. This chain's CDR3 is CASSLDRGAPSPLHF. DNA of the CDR3: TGTGCCAGCAGCCTGGACAGGGGGGCTCCATCACCCCTCCACTTT.

V and J are TRBV6-2 or TRBV6-3 and TRBJ2-7; D unresolved. Germline V gene sequence: CDR1 MNHEY, CDR2 SVGEGT. V lost 0 bases and J lost 0, with 9 bases in between. This CDR3 has 15 amino acids. CDR3 coding DNA: TGTGCCAGCAGTTACTCAGGCCCTAGCTCCTACGAGCAGTACTTC. As protein: CASSYSGPSSYEQYF.

The rearrangement joins TRBV24-1 to TRBJ1-2, with D possibly being TRBD1 (5 bases). Deletions cut 5 bases from V and 8 bases from J, with 17 bases between. The CDR3 extends over 14 amino acids. The germline CDR1 and CDR2 sequences are KGHDR and SFDVKD. The CDR3 loop is CATSGGRESLGYTF. The CDR3 DNA reads TGTGCCACCAGTGGGGGGAGGGAATCGCTCGGCTACACCTTC.

The V call is TRBV5-1, the J call TRBJ2-3, with 12 nucleotides matching TRBD2. The CDR3 runs 17 residues. Germline values: CDR1 SGHRS, CDR2 YFSETQ. The trim removed 4 bases at V and 5 bases at J, leaving 11 bases unmatched. CDR3 bases: TGCGCCAGCAGCCCCCTGACTAGCGGGAGTTTGGGAGATACGCAGTATTTT. This gives the protein CASSPLTSGSLGDTQYF.

This chain links TRBV24-1 with TRBJ1-5, with a tentative D call TRBD1 (6 bases). There are 19 residues in the CDR3. V shed 2 bases and J shed 0 bases, with 19 bases lying between them. Germline assignment: CDR1 KGHDR and CDR2 SFDVKD. The CDR3 DNA sequence: TGTGCCACCAGTGATTCGTACTCCGAGGGGGTTAATAGCAATCAGCCCCAGCATTTT. Translation gives CATSDSYSEGVNSNQPQHF.

The gene calls are TRBV7-2 and TRBJ1-2; D remains ambiguous. Germline CDR1 reads SGHTA; CDR2 reads FQGNSA. The length of the CDR3 is 12 residues. Trimming pared 5 bases from V and 4 bases from J, leaving 8 bases between. The CDR3 region is CASSLEGYGYTF. CDR3 bases: TGTGCCAGCAGCCTGGAGGGCTATGGCTACACCTTC.

This chain links TRBV9 with TRBJ2-3; a weak D match, TRBD1 (5 bases). CDR1 is SGDLS and CDR2 is YYNGEE in the germline V gene. V lost 0 bases and J lost 0, with 8 bases in between. This CDR3 comprises 15 residues. In DNA, the CDR3 is TGTGCCAGCAGCGTAGGGGGCCCTAGCACAGATACGCAGTATTTT. The encoded protein is CASSVGGPSTDTQYF. The full variable domain, completed using reference TRBV9 and TRBJ2-3, is DSGVTQTPKHLITATGQRVTLRCSPRSGDLSVYWYQQSLDQGLQFLIQYYNGEERAKGNILERFSAQQFPDLHSELNLSSLELGDSALYFCASSVGGPSTDTQYFGPGTRLTVL.

The chain couples TRBV5-1 to TRBJ1-1; a possible D gene is TRBD1 (5 bases). CDR1 is SGHRS, CDR2 YFSETQ, per germline. This CDR3 has 16 amino acids. The V gene lost 3 bases and the J gene lost 1 base, with 16 bases spanning the gap. CDR3 protein: CASSSSWGVSNTEAFF. CDR3 nucleotides: TGCGCCAGCAGCTCCAGCTGGGGGGTATCGAACACTGAAGCTTTCTTT.

The V call is TRBV27, the J call TRBJ1-6, with unresolved D. CDR3 size: 15 residues. CDR1 and CDR2 from the germline V gene are MNHEY and SMNVEV (reference sequence). Trimming left V 7 bases short and J 7 bases short, with 17 bases between. The CDR3 region is CASTLGPGGNSPLHF. CDR3 sequence (DNA): TGTGCCAGCACCCTCGGCCCAGGTGGGAATTCACCCCTCCACTTT.

The J gene is TRBJ1-1, the V gene TRBV5-1, with 9 bases aligning to TRBD1. The trim removed 4 bases at V and 1 base at J, leaving 14 bases unmatched. This CDR3 contains 18 residues. Germline CDR1 SGHRS, CDR2 YFSETQ. The CDR3 loop is CASSPGTGSVGWNTEAFF. CDR3 DNA sequence: TGCGCCAGCAGCCCGGGGACAGGGAGTGTCGGTTGGAACACTGAAGCTTTCTTT.

The chain uses TRBV11-2 and TRBJ2-3; D is perhaps TRBD2 (5 bases). V dropped 1 base and J dropped 4 bases, with 15 bases sitting between them. This CDR3 has 16 amino acids. In germline, CDR1 is SGHAT, CDR2 FQNNGV. The CDR3 protein is CASSLGVEAGSDTQYF. The CDR3 nucleotides are TGTGCCAGCAGCTTAGGGGTAGAGGCGGGCTCAGATACGCAGTATTTT. The variable domain in full, completed from reference TRBV11-2 and TRBJ2-3, reads EAGVAQSPRYKIIEKRQSVAFWCNPISGHATLYWYQQILGQGPKLLIQFQNNGVVDDSQLPKDRFSAERLKGVDSTLKIQPAKLEDSAVYLCASSLGVEAGSDTQYFGPGTRLTVL.

The chain recombines TRBV5-4 with TRBJ2-1; 8 bases match TRBD2. The CDR3 runs 17 residues. V gave up 3 bases and J gave up 9 bases; unmatched junction bases: 17. Germline V gene lookup returns CDR1 SGHNT and CDR2 YYREEE (reference sequence). The CDR3 sequence is CASSWDPGGTSLSEQFF. Here the CDR3 DNA reads TGTGCCAGCAGCTGGGACCCGGGGGGGACCTCTCTGAGTGAGCAGTTCTTC.

The rearrangement links TRBV6-1 to TRBJ2-2; 10 nucleotides agree with TRBD2. The CDR3 contains 15 residues. V shed 3 bases, J shed 7 bases, and the junction held 5 bases outside the gene matches. Germline V gene sequence: CDR1 MNHNS, CDR2 SASEGT. The CDR3 bases are TGTGCCAGCAGTGACACTAGCGGGACGAGCGGGGAGCTGTTTTTT. This sequence encodes CASSDTSGTSGELFF.

This chain connects TRBV7-2 to TRBJ2-1, with TRBD2 matching over 10 bases. CDR3 length: 16 amino acids. The V gene end was trimmed by 5 bases and the J gene end by 4 bases; junction bases not matched to a gene: 8. The germline gives CDR1 SGHTA, CDR2 FQGNSA. Here the CDR3 reads CASSLRSSGGYNEQFF. CDR3 DNA: TGTGCCAGCAGCCTCCGATCTAGCGGGGGTTACAATGAGCAGTTCTTC.

The gene calls are TRBV27 and TRBJ2-1; 9 bases align to TRBD2. Looked up from germline, CDR1 is MNHEY and CDR2 is SMNVEV (reference sequence). This CDR3 has 15 residues. The V and J ends lost 4 bases and 9 bases, in that order; junction bases with no gene match: 10. CDR3 sequence: CASSSIAGALGEQFF. The CDR3 DNA reads as TGTGCCAGCAGTTCGATAGCGGGAGCTCTTGGTGAGCAGTTCTTC.

The rearrangement links TRBV3-1 (or the pseudogene TRBV3-2) to TRBJ2-7, with 8 bases lining up with TRBD1. The length of the CDR3 is 15 residues. Per the germline V gene, CDR1 is LGHDT and CDR2 is YNNKEL (reference sequence). V lost 4 bases, J lost 3 bases, and 8 bases stayed unmatched. The CDR3 region has the DNA TGTGCCAGCAGCCCCGGGACAGGTCTATTCTACGAGCAGTACTTC. Residues: CASSPGTGLFYEQYF.

The rearrangement joins TRBV5-1 to TRBJ2-1, with 12 nucleotides matching TRBD2. CDR3 length: 15 residues. The trim removed 4 bases at V and 4 bases at J, leaving 3 bases unmatched. Germline lookup yields CDR1 SGHRS and CDR2 YFSETQ. The CDR3: CASSPTSGGYNEQFF. The DNA for the CDR3 is TGCGCCAGCAGCCCGACTAGCGGGGGTTACAATGAGCAGTTCTTC.

This chain links TRBV30 with TRBJ1-2; D might be TRBD1 (6 bases). Germline V gives CDR1 GTSNPN, CDR2 SVGIG (reference sequence). Between the trimmed V and J ends, which lost 3 bases and 1 base, there was a span of 9 bases. The CDR3 has 13 amino acids. CDR3 DNA: TGTGCCTGGAGCCCGGACAGTAACTATGGCTACACCTTC. It translates to CAWSPDSNYGYTF.

The chain has TRBV24-1 and TRBJ2-3; 11 bases map to TRBD2. The V gene's germline CDR1 is KGHDR and CDR2 SFDVKD. This CDR3 region has 19 residues. The V and J ends lost 3 bases and 0 bases, in that order; junction bases with no gene match: 10. The CDR3 bases are TGTGCCACCAGTGATGTGACTAGCGGGATGGGGACTAGCACAGATACGCAGTATTTT. Amino acid sequence: CATSDVTSGMGTSTDTQYF.

This clone was detected once. The rearrangement uses TRBV4-1 and TRBJ2-1; TRBD2 matches 10 bases. CDR1 is MGHRA, CDR2 YSYEKL, per germline. This CDR3 contains 18 residues. The junction had 13 bases not matched to a gene; V was cut back by 0 bases and J by 8 bases. The CDR3 sequence is CASSQDLSSGSPRDEQFF. CDR3 nucleotide sequence: TGCGCCAGCAGCCAAGATTTGTCTAGCGGGAGCCCGAGGGATGAGCAGTTCTTC.

The chain is built from TRBV7-6 and TRBJ1-1; 7 positions agree with TRBD1. Germline V gene sequence: CDR1 SGHVS, CDR2 FNYEAQ. The CDR3 sequence is 18 residues long. Trimming took 5 bases from V and 0 from J; bases not matched to a gene: 15. CDR3 protein: CASSRSSRQGSMNTEAFF. CDR3 nucleotides: TGTGCCAGCAGCCGATCCTCTCGACAGGGTTCCATGAACACTGAAGCTTTCTTT.